Below are 24 T cell receptor beta chains sequenced from a single sample in a study of shared clonotypes between healthy human individuals. TCRdb's copy holds only in-frame clones and misses some; the assay was immunoSEQ multiplex PCR. The profile shows about 92,000 clones, around 47% of them singletons. The specimen was PBMCs. Receptor source: a woman aged 35 to 49 in good health. Some clones in this sample may be carry-over from other donors' samples.

Only one count was recorded for this clone. The chain is built from TRBV30 and TRBJ2-7; 13 nucleotides agree with TRBD2. CDR3 size: 15 residues. The germline CDR1 and CDR2 sequences are GTSNPN and SVGIG (reference sequence). Trimming removed 2 bases from V and 1 base from J; junction bases left unmatched: 2. The DNA of the CDR3 is TGTGCCTGGAGTCTGGGACTAGCGGGATCCTACGAGCAGTACTTC. Translating it yields CAWSLGLAGSYEQYF.

This chain links TRBV9 with TRBJ2-1; TRBD2 aligns across 9 bases. CDR1 and CDR2 from the germline V gene are SGDLS and YYNGEE. The CDR3 totals 12 residues. Trimming cost V 4 bases and J 10 bases; bases outside gene matches: 3. The CDR3 DNA is TGTGCCAGCAGCTGGACTAGCGTGGAGCAGTTCTTC. Its protein is CASSWTSVEQFF. Filled out from reference TRBV9 and TRBJ2-1, the complete variable domain reads DSGVTQTPKHLITATGQRVTLRCSPRSGDLSVYWYQQSLDQGLQFLIQYYNGEERAKGNILERFSAQQFPDLHSELNLSSLELGDSALYFCASSWTSVEQFFGPGTRLTVL.

This rearrangement joins TRBV9 to TRBJ2-1; TRBD1 is a possible D gene (5 bases). The germline gives CDR1 SGDLS, CDR2 YYNGEE. The V gene lost 3 bases and the J gene lost 4 bases, with 14 bases spanning the gap. The CDR3 sequence is 15 residues long. CDR3 sequence (DNA): TGTGCCAGCAGCGGTGACGTAGGGGCGTACAATGAGCAGTTCTTC. Protein sequence: CASSGDVGAYNEQFF.

This chain uses TRBV19 with TRBJ2-6, with a weak D call TRBD1 (5 bases). Per germline, CDR1 LNHDA and CDR2 SQIVND (reference sequence). V was clipped by 7 bases and J by 4 bases, with 17 bases between them. The CDR3 contains 16 residues. The CDR3 bases are TGTGCCAGTACCCCACAAGGGGTAGGGGGGGCCAACGTCCTGACTTTC. Translating gives CASTPQGVGGANVLTF.

This clone was seen a handful of times. The chain combines TRBV30 with TRBJ2-5; D gene unclear. V dropped 1 base and J dropped 8 bases, with 8 bases sitting between them. The CDR3 sequence is 11 residues long. CDR1 is GTSNPN and CDR2 is SVGIG in the germline V gene (reference sequence). The CDR3 is CAWSADRTQYF. CDR3 nucleotides: TGTGCCTGGAGTGCCGACCGCACCCAGTACTTC.

This clone was recorded many times. This sequence joins TRBV30 and TRBJ2-7; 7 nucleotides line up with TRBD2. Trimming took 0 bases from V and 0 from J; bases not matched to a gene: 5. The germline V gene has CDR1 GTSNPN and CDR2 SVGIG (reference sequence). CDR3 size: 15 residues. The CDR3 region is CAWSVPRESSYEQYF. For the CDR3, the DNA is TGTGCCTGGAGTGTTCCGCGGGAGAGCTCCTACGAGCAGTACTTC. Looking up the rest from reference TRBV30 and TRBJ2-7 gives the full variable domain: SQTIHQWPATLVQPVGSPLSLECTVEGTSNPNLYWYRQAAGRGLQLLFYSVGIGQISSEVPQNLSASRPQDRQFILSSKKLLLSDSGFYLCAWSVPRESSYEQYFGPGTRLTVT.

The chain combines TRBV15 with TRBJ1-5; D is unclear. V was clipped by 1 base and J by 8 bases, with 9 bases between them. CDR3 length equals 13 residues. Germline CDR1 and CDR2: LNHNV and YYDKDF (reference sequence). The CDR3 nucleotides are TGTGCCACCAGCAGAGGGGCTGTCGAGCCCCAGCATTTT. Its protein is CATSRGAVEPQHF.

V is TRBV7-9 and J is TRBJ2-5; TRBD2 matches 7 bases. The CDR3 has 15 residues. V was pared by 0 bases and J by 2 bases, with 3 bases of the junction left unmatched. From germline, CDR1 is SEHNR and CDR2 FQNEAQ (reference sequence). The CDR3: CASSLAMGGQETQYF. For the CDR3, the DNA is TGTGCCAGCAGCTTAGCAATGGGGGGGCAAGAGACCCAGTACTTC.

The CDR3, as DNA: TGTGCCAGCAGCGTAGGTCACGACAGTACTTACGAGCAGTACTTC. Translating gives CASSVGHDSTYEQYF. The V and J genes are TRBV9 and TRBJ2-5, with D perhaps matching TRBD1 (5 bases). The J call may be faulty, since TRBJ2-7 better matches the DNA end. CDR1 is SGDLS, CDR2 YYNGEE, per germline. The CDR3 spans 15 residues.

Notes on this clone: A far larger clone is one base from this, pointing to a likely read error. V is TRBV2 and J is TRBJ1-5, with D perhaps matching TRBD1 (5 bases). CDR3 size: 15 residues. V lost 8 bases to trimming and J lost 2 bases, with 16 bases between them. Germline values: CDR1 SNHLY, CDR2 FYNNEI. The CDR3 DNA reads as TGTGCCAGCTGTCTCAGGGAGACAGGCAATCAGCCCCAGCATTTT. Amino acids: CASCLRETGNQPQHF.

This clone was observed once. The chain carries TRBV5-1 and TRBJ2-7; the match to TRBD2 covers 7 bases. After removal of 0 bases from V and 5 bases from J, the junction contained 8 bases not matched to a gene. The germline V gene encodes CDR1 SGHRS and CDR2 YFSETQ. This CDR3 contains 15 residues. CDR3 protein: CASSLVRGDYDEQYF. DNA of the CDR3: TGCGCCAGCAGCTTGGTCCGCGGGGACTACGACGAGCAGTACTTC. Variable domain in full (rest from reference TRBV5-1 and TRBJ2-7): KAGVTQTPRYLIKTRGQQVTLSCSPISGHRSVSWYQQTPGQGLQFLFEYFSETQRNKGNFPGRFSGRQFSNSRSEMNVSTLELGDSALYLCASSLVRGDYDEQYFGPGTRLTVT.

This clone has at least ten counts. This chain links TRBV5-4 with TRBJ2-6; 7 bases align to TRBD1. Germline V CDR1 and CDR2: SGHNT, YYREEE (reference sequence). The ends lost 2 bases at V and 1 base at J; junction bases unmatched: 6. The CDR3 is 17 amino acids. The CDR3 loop is CASSLPGQISGANVLTF. The CDR3 DNA reads TGTGCCAGCAGCTTACCGGGACAGATTTCTGGGGCCAACGTCCTGACTTTC.

The rearrangement uses TRBV7-7 and TRBJ2-5; tentative D call: TRBD2 (6 bases). Trimming left V 5 bases short and J 1 base short, with 14 bases between. Per the germline V gene, CDR1 is SSHAT and CDR2 is FNYEAQ (reference sequence). This CDR3 is built from 15 residues. The CDR3 is CASSPGVGIQETQYF. In DNA form, the CDR3 reads TGTGCCAGCAGCCCGGGGGTAGGGATCCAAGAGACCCAGTACTTC.

This clone was counted a single time. The chain combines TRBV7-9 with TRBJ2-1; 9 bases match TRBD2. The CDR3 extends over 16 amino acids. With V trimmed by 3 bases and J by 8 bases, 11 bases remained unmatched. Germline assignment: CDR1 SEHNR and CDR2 FQNEAQ (reference sequence). In nucleotides, the CDR3 is TGTGCCAGCAGCTTCGAGGTAGCGGGAGTTCTGGATGAGCAGTTCTTC. It yields the protein CASSFEVAGVLDEQFF.

This chain connects TRBV4-1 to TRBJ2-1; D is perhaps TRBD2 (6 bases). V shed 4 bases and J shed 0 bases, with 16 bases lying between them. Germline V gene data show CDR1 as MGHRA and CDR2 as YSYEKL. This CDR3 is built from 17 residues. The CDR3 DNA follows: TGCGCCAGCAGCCCGCAAGGGCTAGCGCTCTCCTACAATGAGCAGTTCTTC. Protein: CASSPQGLALSYNEQFF.

This clone has just one count. The chain uses TRBV28 and TRBJ2-7; D unclear. The CDR3 sequence is 18 residues long. V was cut by 6 bases and J by 1 base, with 25 bases left in between. Germline loops: CDR1 MDHEN, CDR2 SYDVKM. The CDR3 DNA follows: TGTGCCAGCAGCCGACCTAACTCCATACCGGGCGAGTCCTACGAGCAGTACTTC. Its translation: CASSRPNSIPGESYEQYF.

The table lists this clone with many counts. The chain combines TRBV7-9 with TRBJ2-7; D assignment may be TRBD1 or TRBD2 (5 bases each). The germline gives CDR1 SEHNR, CDR2 FQNEAQ (reference sequence). CDR3 length: 14 residues. V lost 3 bases and J 0 bases, leaving 9 bases between the germline ends. The CDR3 bases are TGTGCCAGCAGCTTCAGGGAGAGCTCCTACGAGCAGTACTTC. Protein sequence: CASSFRESSYEQYF. The variable domain in full, completed from reference TRBV7-9 and TRBJ2-7, reads DTGVSQNPRHKITKRGQNVTFRCDPISEHNRLYWYRQTLGQGPEFLTYFQNEAQLEKSRLLSDRFSAERPKGSFSTLEIQRTEQGDSAMYLCASSFRESSYEQYFGPGTRLTVT.

There are a few counts of this clone. This sequence joins TRBV11-2 and TRBJ1-2, with no clear D. Trimming stripped 3 bases from V and 0 bases from J, with 8 bases between. Germline CDR1 reads SGHAT; CDR2 reads FQNNGV. There are 14 residues in the CDR3. CDR3 amino acids: CASSLSGANYGYTF. DNA of the CDR3: TGTGCCAGCAGCTTGAGCGGAGCTAACTATGGCTACACCTTC.

Here the CDR3 DNA reads TGCAGCGTTAAGCAGGGAGACACTGAAGCTTTCTTT. It encodes CSVKQGDTEAFF. The chain carries TRBV29-1 and TRBJ1-1; maybe TRBD1 (5 bases). CDR3 length: 12 residues. Germline V gives CDR1 SQVTM, CDR2 ANQGSEA. With 5 bases removed from V and 3 bases from J, the gap between germline ends came to 10 bases.

Here the CDR3 DNA reads TGTGCCAGCTCACCAGTACAGGGAGGGTACGAGCAGTACTTC. Translated: CASSPVQGGYEQYF. This chain connects TRBV18 to TRBJ2-7; D perhaps matches TRBD2 (7 bases). V dropped 2 bases and J dropped 4 bases, with 12 bases sitting between them. Germline CDR1 is KGHSH and CDR2 is LQKENI. CDR3 length equals 14 residues.

This clone occurred a few times. In nucleotides, the CDR3 is TGTGCCAGCAGCTTAGACTTGACGGGGGCGAGCGGCTACACCTTC. Amino acids: CASSLDLTGASGYTF. This chain connects TRBV7-9 to TRBJ1-2; D may be TRBD1 (6 bases). V was clipped by 1 base and J by 8 bases, with 17 bases between them. The CDR3 spans 15 residues. CDR1 is SEHNR and CDR2 is FQNEAQ in the germline V gene (reference sequence).

The gene calls are TRBV27 and TRBJ1-5; D possibly corresponds to TRBD1 (5 bases). Germline loops: CDR1 MNHEY, CDR2 SMNVEV (reference sequence). The germline V and J ends were trimmed by 4 bases and 2 bases, with 12 bases remaining between them. CDR3 length: 15 amino acids. CDR3 in DNA: TGTGCCAGCAGTTCCTACGACAGACGCAATCAGCCCCAGCATTTT. Its translation is CASSSYDRRNQPQHF.

This clone was observed at least ten times. The CDR3 coding sequence is TGTGCCAGCACCAAGGGACAGGGGCCGCAAGAGACCCAGTACTTC. Translating it yields CASTKGQGPQETQYF. The genes are TRBV28 and TRBJ2-5; the match to TRBD1 covers 10 bases. The CDR3 runs to 15 residues. The germline CDR1 and CDR2 sequences are MDHEN and SYDVKM. After removal of 7 bases from V and 2 bases from J, the junction contained 7 bases not matched to a gene. The complete variable domain, with remaining parts taken from reference TRBV28 and TRBJ2-5, reads DVKVTQSSRYLVKRTGEKVFLECVQDMDHENMFWYRQDPGLGLRLIYFSYDVKMKEKGDIPEGYSVSREKKERFSLILESASTNQTSMYLCASTKGQGPQETQYFGPGTRLLVL.

This clone was counted only a few times. The J gene is TRBJ1-1, the V gene TRBV27, with D maybe TRBD1 (5 bases). Germline V gene lookup returns CDR1 MNHEY and CDR2 SMNVEV (reference sequence). Between the trimmed V and J ends, which lost 6 bases and 1 base, there was a span of 12 bases. This CDR3 comprises 14 residues. CDR3 in DNA: TGTGCCAGCAGCCTTGCCGGGGCGAACACTGAAGCTTTCTTT. It yields the protein CASSLAGANTEAFF.